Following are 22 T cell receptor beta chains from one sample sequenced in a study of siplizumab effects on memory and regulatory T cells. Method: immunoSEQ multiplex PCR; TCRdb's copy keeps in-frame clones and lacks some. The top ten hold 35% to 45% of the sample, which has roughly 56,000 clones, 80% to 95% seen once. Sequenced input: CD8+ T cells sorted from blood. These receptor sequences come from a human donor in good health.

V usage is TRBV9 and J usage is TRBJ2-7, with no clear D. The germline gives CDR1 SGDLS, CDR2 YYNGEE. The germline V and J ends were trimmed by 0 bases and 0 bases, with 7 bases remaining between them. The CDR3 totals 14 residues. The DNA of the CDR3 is TGTGCCAGCAGCGTAGAGGTGAGCTCCTACGAGCAGTACTTC. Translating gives CASSVEVSSYEQYF.

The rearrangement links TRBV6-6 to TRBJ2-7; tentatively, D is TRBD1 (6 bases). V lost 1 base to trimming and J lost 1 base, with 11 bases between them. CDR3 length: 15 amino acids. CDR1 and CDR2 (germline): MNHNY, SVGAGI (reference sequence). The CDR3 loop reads CASSYLAGVSYEQYF. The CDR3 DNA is TGTGCCAGCAGTTACTTGGCAGGGGTATCCTACGAGCAGTACTTC.

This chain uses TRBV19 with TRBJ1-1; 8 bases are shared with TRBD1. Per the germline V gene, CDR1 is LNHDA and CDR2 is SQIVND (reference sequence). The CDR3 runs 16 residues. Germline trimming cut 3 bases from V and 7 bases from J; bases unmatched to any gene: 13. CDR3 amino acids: CASSMGQGAMAGEAFF. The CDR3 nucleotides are TGTGCCAGTAGTATGGGCCAGGGGGCCATGGCGGGTGAAGCTTTCTTT. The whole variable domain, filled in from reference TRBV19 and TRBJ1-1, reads DGGITQSPKYLFRKEGQNVTLSCEQNLNHDAMYWYRQDPGQGLRLIYYSQIVNDFQKGDIAEGYSVSREKKESFPLTVTSAQKNPTAFYLCASSMGQGAMAGEAFFGQGTRLTVV.

The CDR3 loop reads CASSLGFNNEQFF. The CDR3 DNA reads TGTGCCAGTAGTTTAGGGTTCAACAATGAGCAGTTCTTC. The chain carries TRBV19 and TRBJ2-1, with D unclear. There are 13 residues in the CDR3. Deletions cut 5 bases from V and 5 bases from J, with 10 bases between. The germline gives CDR1 LNHDA, CDR2 SQIVND (reference sequence).

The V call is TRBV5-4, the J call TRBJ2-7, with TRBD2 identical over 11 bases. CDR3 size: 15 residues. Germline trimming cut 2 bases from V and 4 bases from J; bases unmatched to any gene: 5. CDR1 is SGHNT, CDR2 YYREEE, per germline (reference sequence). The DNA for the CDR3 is TGTGCCAGCAGCTTCGGGACTAGCGGAAATTACGAGCAGTACTTC. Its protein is CASSFGTSGNYEQYF.

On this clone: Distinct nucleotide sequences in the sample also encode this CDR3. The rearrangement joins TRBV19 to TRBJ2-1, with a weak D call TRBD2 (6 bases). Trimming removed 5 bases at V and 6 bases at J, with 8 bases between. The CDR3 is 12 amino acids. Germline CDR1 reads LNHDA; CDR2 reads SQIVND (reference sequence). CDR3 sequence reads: CASSSGLNEQFF. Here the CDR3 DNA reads TGTGCCAGTAGTTCGGGACTCAATGAGCAGTTCTTC.

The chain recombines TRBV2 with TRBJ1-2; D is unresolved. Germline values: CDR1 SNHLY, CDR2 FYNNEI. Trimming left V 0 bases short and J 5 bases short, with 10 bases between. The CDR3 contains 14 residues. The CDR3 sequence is CASSEAGGYYGYTF. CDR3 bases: TGTGCCAGCAGTGAAGCCGGAGGATATTATGGCTACACCTTC. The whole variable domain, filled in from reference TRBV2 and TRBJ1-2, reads EPEVTQTPSHQVTQMGQEVILRCVPISNHLYFYWYRQILGQKVEFLVSFYNNEISEKSEIFDDQFSVERPDGSNFTLKIRSTKLEDSAMYFCASSEAGGYYGYTFGSGTRLTVV.

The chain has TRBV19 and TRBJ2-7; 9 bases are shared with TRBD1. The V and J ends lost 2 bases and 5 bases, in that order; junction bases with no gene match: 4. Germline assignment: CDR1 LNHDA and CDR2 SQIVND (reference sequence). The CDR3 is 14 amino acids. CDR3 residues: CASSIWDRDHEQYF. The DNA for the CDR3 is TGTGCCAGTAGTATATGGGACAGGGACCACGAGCAGTACTTC.

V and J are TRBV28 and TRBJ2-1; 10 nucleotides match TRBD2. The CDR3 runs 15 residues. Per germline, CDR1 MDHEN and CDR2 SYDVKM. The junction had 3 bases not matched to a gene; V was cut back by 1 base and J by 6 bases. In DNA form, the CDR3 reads TGTGCCAGCAGTTTATCTAGCGGGGGCACCAATGAGCAGTTCTTC. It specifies CASSLSSGGTNEQFF. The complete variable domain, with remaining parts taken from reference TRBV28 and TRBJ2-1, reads DVKVTQSSRYLVKRTGEKVFLECVQDMDHENMFWYRQDPGLGLRLIYFSYDVKMKEKGDIPEGYSVSREKKERFSLILESASTNQTSMYLCASSLSSGGTNEQFFGPGTRLTVL.

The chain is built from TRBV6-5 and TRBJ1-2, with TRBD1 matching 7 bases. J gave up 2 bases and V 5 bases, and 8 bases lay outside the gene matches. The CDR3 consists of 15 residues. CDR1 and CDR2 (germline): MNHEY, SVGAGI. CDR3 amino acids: CASSGTTGLNYGYTF. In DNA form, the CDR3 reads TGTGCCAGCAGTGGAACGACAGGGCTCAACTATGGCTACACCTTC.

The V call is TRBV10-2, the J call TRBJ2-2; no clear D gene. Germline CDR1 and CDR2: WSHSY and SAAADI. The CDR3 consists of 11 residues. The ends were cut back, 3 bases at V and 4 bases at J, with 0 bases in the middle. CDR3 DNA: TGCGCCAGCAGTGACACCGGGGAGCTGTTTTTT. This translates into CASSDTGELFF.

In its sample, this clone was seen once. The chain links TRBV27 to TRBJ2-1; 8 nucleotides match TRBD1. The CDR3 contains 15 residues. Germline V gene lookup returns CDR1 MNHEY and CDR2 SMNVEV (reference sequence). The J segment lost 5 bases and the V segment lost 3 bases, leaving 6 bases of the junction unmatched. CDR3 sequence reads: CASSLARGHHNEQFF. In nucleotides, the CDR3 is TGTGCCAGCAGTTTGGCCAGGGGGCACCACAATGAGCAGTTCTTC.

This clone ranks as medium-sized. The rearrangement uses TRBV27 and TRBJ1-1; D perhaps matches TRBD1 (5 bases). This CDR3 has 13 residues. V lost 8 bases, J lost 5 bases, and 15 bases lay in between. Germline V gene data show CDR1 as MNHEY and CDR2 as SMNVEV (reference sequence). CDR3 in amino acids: CASRWGGSTEAFF. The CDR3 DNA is TGTGCCAGCCGATGGGGGGGTAGTACTGAAGCTTTCTTT.

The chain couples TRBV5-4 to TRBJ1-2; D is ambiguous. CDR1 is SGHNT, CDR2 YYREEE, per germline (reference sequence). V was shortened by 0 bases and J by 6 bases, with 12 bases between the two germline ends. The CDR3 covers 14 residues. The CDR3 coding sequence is TGTGCCAGCAGCTTGGTTGATATAGCAGATGGCTACACCTTC. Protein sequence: CASSLVDIADGYTF.

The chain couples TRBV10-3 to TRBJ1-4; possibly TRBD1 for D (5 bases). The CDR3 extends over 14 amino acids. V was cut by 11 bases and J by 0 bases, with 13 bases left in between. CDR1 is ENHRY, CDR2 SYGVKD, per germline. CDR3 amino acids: CAAQGTPTNEKLFF. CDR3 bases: TGTGCCGCCCAAGGGACCCCAACTAATGAAAAACTGTTTTTT.

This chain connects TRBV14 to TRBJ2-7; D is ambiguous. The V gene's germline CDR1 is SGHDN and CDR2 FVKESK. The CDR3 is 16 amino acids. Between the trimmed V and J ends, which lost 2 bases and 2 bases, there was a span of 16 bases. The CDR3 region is CASSQSKRLLTYEQYF. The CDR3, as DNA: TGTGCCAGCAGCCAAAGCAAACGCTTACTTACCTACGAGCAGTACTTC.

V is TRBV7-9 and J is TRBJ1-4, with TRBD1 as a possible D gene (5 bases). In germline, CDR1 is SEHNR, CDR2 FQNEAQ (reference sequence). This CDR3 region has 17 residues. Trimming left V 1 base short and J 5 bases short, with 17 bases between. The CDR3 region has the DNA TGTGCCAGCAGCTTAGGGCTCGAACAGGTCTTGAATGAAAAACTGTTTTTT. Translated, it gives CASSLGLEQVLNEKLFF. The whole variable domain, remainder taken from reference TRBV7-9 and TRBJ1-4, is DTGVSQNPRHKITKRGQNVTFRCDPISEHNRLYWYRQTLGQGPEFLTYFQNEAQLEKSRLLSDRFSAERPKGSFSTLEIQRTEQGDSAMYLCASSLGLEQVLNEKLFFGSGTQLSVL.

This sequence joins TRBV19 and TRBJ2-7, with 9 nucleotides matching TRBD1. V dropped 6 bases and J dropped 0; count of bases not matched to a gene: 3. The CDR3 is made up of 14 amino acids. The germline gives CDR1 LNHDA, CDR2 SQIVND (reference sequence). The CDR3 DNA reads TGTGCCAGTAGCCTGGGACAGGGCTCCTACGAGCAGTACTTC. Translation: CASSLGQGSYEQYF. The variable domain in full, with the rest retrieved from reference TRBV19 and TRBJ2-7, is DGGITQSPKYLFRKEGQNVTLSCEQNLNHDAMYWYRQDPGQGLRLIYYSQIVNDFQKGDIAEGYSVSREKKESFPLTVTSAQKNPTAFYLCASSLGQGSYEQYFGPGTRLTVT.

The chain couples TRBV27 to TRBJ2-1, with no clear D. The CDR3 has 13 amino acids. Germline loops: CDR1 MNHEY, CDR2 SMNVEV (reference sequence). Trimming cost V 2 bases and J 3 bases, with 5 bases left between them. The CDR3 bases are TGTGCCAGCAGTTTAATGGGCTACAATGAGCAGTTCTTC. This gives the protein CASSLMGYNEQFF.

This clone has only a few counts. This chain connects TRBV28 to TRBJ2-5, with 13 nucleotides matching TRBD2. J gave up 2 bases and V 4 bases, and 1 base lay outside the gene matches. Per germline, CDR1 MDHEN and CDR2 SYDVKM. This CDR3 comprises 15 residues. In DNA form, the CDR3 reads TGTGCCAGCAGTTGGACTAGCGGGGGACAAGAGACCCAGTACTTC. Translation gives CASSWTSGGQETQYF. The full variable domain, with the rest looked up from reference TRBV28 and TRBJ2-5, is DVKVTQSSRYLVKRTGEKVFLECVQDMDHENMFWYRQDPGLGLRLIYFSYDVKMKEKGDIPEGYSVSREKKERFSLILESASTNQTSMYLCASSWTSGGQETQYFGPGTRLLVL.

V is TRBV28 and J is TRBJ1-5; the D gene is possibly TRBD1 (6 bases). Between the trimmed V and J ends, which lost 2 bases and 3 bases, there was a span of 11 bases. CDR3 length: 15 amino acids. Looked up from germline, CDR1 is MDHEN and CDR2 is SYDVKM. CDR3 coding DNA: TGTGCCAGCAGTTTAAAAGGGGGACTCAATCAGCCCCAGCATTTT. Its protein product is CASSLKGGLNQPQHF.

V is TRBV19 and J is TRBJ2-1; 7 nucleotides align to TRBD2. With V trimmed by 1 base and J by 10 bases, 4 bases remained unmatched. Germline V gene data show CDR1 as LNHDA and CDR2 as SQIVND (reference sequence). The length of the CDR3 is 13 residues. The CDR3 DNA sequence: TGTGCCAGTAGTATAGGCCCGGGAGGAGAGCAGTTCTTC. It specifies CASSIGPGGEQFF.